This TCR beta chain was recovered during a study of blood T cell repertoires in COVID-19. Overall study: Spain, Italy and the United States supplied samples that represented acute and convalescent COVID-19. T cells, B-cell-depleted T cells, or PBMCs provided the cDNA or gDNA that served as material.

As processed by the authors: Reference gene primer amplification gave nucleated cell count estimates. TCRdb's copy holds only in-frame clones and misses some; the assay was immunoSEQ multiplex PCR. The V and J calls and clone size were taken over from that table, and D and trimming were inferred from the DNA. This table has 35,000 to 50,000 clones, roughly 74% appearing once. This clone was picked up one time. Per germline, CDR1 MDHEN and CDR2 SYDVKM. V was clipped by 3 bases and J by 3 bases, with 11 bases between them. The CDR3 length is 14 residues. The TCR sequence derives from a man older than 75 with acute or convalescent COVID-19. The gene calls are TRBV28 and TRBJ1-2, with D unclear. Specimen: peripheral blood. The CDR3 nucleotides read TGTGCCAGCAGTTTGGCAGGTCGGTACTATGGCTACACCTTC. Translated: CASSLAGRYYGYTF.